The present T cell receptor (beta chain) was sequenced within a study of cytomegalovirus exposure and HLA in healthy donors. Study results and caveats: Later analysis identified a missense DCLRE1C variant that was linked to TCR beta V- and J-gene trimming. In a later analysis, HLA-associated beta chains showed higher expansion and lower generation probabilities than comparable chains. Certain sequence variants were highly shared and formed a cluster, and this cluster was likely a sequencing artifact.

The PCR employed 60 Vbeta primers together with 13 Jbeta primers. In the authors' workflow: Counted up in a later analysis, unique TCR beta chains came to approximately 83 million, with roughly 11 million shared. Profiling relied on immunoSEQ multiplex PCR, and the TCRdb table lists in-frame clones only, not all of them. Clone size and V and J calls were adopted from that table, with D and trimming inferred from the DNA. The sample holds about 150,000 clones, 75% to 90% seen once. The V gene's germline CDR1 is MDHEN and CDR2 SYDVKM. This CDR3 region has 13 residues. Trimming pared 5 bases from V and 7 bases from J, leaving 9 bases between. A remark on this clone: Its antigen remains unidentified.

This clonotype was obtained from a woman between 18 and 30 years old in good health and CMV-seronegative. The source material was PBMCs. The chain recombines TRBV28 with TRBJ1-6, with unresolved D. The DNA of the CDR3 is TGTGCCAGCAGTCCCCGAGGAAATTCACCCCTCCACTTT. Amino acid sequence: CASSPRGNSPLHF.